A selection of T cell receptor beta chains follows, all from one sample in a study of cytomegalovirus exposure and HLA in healthy donors. Only in-frame clones appear in the TCRdb table, and some are missing; sequencing was by immunoSEQ multiplex PCR. The sample comprises around 100,000 clones, approximately 72% of which are singletons, and 1.5% to 2% rests with the top ten. The sample taken for sequencing was PBMCs. The receptors stem from a middle-aged woman in good health and CMV-seronegative. Each CDR3 is given with its conserved first and last residue. A D gene is named only where the DNA matches it firmly. Part of the rows lack a size; the others show once, few, many or a class for expanded clones.

abundance	j_gene	d_gene	v_gene	CDR3aa	CDR3nt
few	TRBJ2-1	.	TRBV7-2	CASSFLNEQFF	TGTGCCAGCAGTTTCTTGAATGAGCAGTTCTTC
.	TRBJ2-1	TRBD2	TRBV7-3	CASSLYSGGAGGEQFF	TGTGCCAGCAGCTTATATAGCGGGGGGGCCGGCGGAGAGCAGTTCTTC
.	TRBJ2-7	.	TRBV7-2	CASSFGRGSYEQYF	TGTGCCAGCAGCTTCGGTCGGGGGAGCTACGAGCAGTACTTC
.	TRBJ2-3	TRBD2	TRBV5-1	CASTPWSGITDTQYF	TGCGCCAGCACCCCTTGGAGCGGGATCACAGATACGCAGTATTTT
.	TRBJ2-7	.	TRBV5-1	CASSFNNRDEQYF	TGCGCCAGCAGCTTCAATAACAGGGATGAGCAGTACTTC
.	TRBJ2-3	TRBD2	TRBV10-3	CAISEVGTSAYTDTQYF	TGTGCCATCAGTGAGGTCGGGACTAGCGCGTACACAGATACGCAGTATTTT
few	TRBJ2-1	.	TRBV10-3	CATEAAGSYNEQFF	TGTGCCACCGAAGCGGCCGGCTCCTACAATGAGCAGTTCTTC
.	TRBJ1-1	.	TRBV6-1	CASSEADRGSEAFF	TGTGCCAGCAGTGAAGCCGACCGAGGCTCTGAAGCTTTCTTT
once	TRBJ2-1	.	TRBV18	CASSPPAAPTYNEQFF	TGTGCCAGCTCACCACCAGCCGCCCCAACCTACAATGAGCAGTTCTTC
.	TRBJ1-1	.	TRBV14	CASSPLDSTNTEAFF	TGTGCCAGCAGCCCCTTAGACAGTACGAACACTGAAGCTTTCTTT
.	TRBJ1-5	.	TRBV19	CASSLREQNQPQHF	TGTGCCAGTAGTTTACGGGAGCAGAATCAGCCCCAGCATTTT
.	TRBJ1-2	.	TRBV2	CASRLGQFDGYTF	TGTGCCAGCAGATTGGGGCAGTTCGATGGCTACACCTTC
.	TRBJ2-2	TRBD1	TRBV7-9	CSSSFGTGELFF	TGTTCCAGCAGCTTCGGGACAGGCGAGCTGTTTTTT
.	TRBJ2-1	TRBD2	TRBV9	CASTTSGRAVNEQFF	TGTGCCAGCACCACTAGCGGGAGGGCCGTAAATGAGCAGTTCTTC
few	TRBJ2-7	.	TRBV19	CASSAVGAASYEQYF	TGTGCCAGTAGTGCCGTAGGGGCAGCCTCCTACGAGCAGTACTTC
.	TRBJ2-1	TRBD2	TRBV29-1	CSVVFSGIYNEQFF	TGCAGCGTTGTTTTTAGCGGGATTTACAATGAGCAGTTCTTC
.	TRBJ2-3	TRBD2	TRBV4-2	CASSLREASGGTDTQYF	TGTGCCAGCAGCCTCCGGGAGGCTAGCGGGGGAACAGATACGCAGTATTTT
.	TRBJ2-5	TRBD2	TRBV7-2	CASSLFLIGLAGGETQYF	TGTGCCAGCAGCTTATTCCTTATTGGGCTAGCGGGGGGGGAGACCCAGTACTTC
.	TRBJ2-7	TRBD1	TRBV30	CAWTGTGKLYEQYF	TGTGCCTGGACCGGGACAGGGAAACTCTACGAGCAGTACTTC
.	TRBJ2-5	.	TRBV21-1	CASPLEGDRGRKEAQYF	TGTGCCAGCCCCCTTGAGGGGGACAGGGGAAGGAAAGAGGCCCAGTACTTC
.	TRBJ2-5	TRBD2	TRBV6-1	CASRPLAGGRETQYF	TGTGCCAGCAGGCCACTAGCGGGGGGGAGGGAGACCCAGTACTTC
once	TRBJ1-4	TRBD1	TRBV7-9	CASSGRSDRARREKLFF	TGTGCCAGCAGCGGACGGTCGGACAGGGCTCGTAGGGAAAAACTGTTTTTT
.	TRBJ2-7	TRBD1	TRBV18	CASSPGGQGAYEQYF	TGTGCCAGCTCACCGGGGGGACAGGGGGCCTACGAGCAGTACTTC
.	TRBJ2-5	TRBD1	TRBV6-1	CASHDSTGHQETQYF	TGTGCCAGCCACGACTCGACAGGGCATCAAGAGACCCAGTACTTC
.	TRBJ2-1	.	TRBV7-9	CSSSFERDISEQFF	TGTTCCAGCAGCTTTGAGAGGGACATCAGTGAGCAGTTCTTC
.	TRBJ2-5	.	TRBV4-2	CASSQDRLARGTQYF	TGTGCCAGCAGCCAAGATCGACTGGCAAGGGGGACCCAGTACTTC
.	TRBJ1-5	.	TRBV6-5	CASSRTYSNQPQHF	TGTGCCAGCAGCCGAACCTATAGCAATCAGCCCCAGCATTTT
.	TRBJ2-5	.	TRBV29-1	CSYTDVETQYF	TGCAGCTACACAGACGTCGAGACCCAGTACTTC
.	TRBJ2-3	.	TRBV5-4	CASSSLGALNADTQYF	TGTGCCAGCAGCTCCCTGGGGGCACTTAATGCAGATACGCAGTATTTT
few	TRBJ1-1	.	TRBV18	CASSPGPDLEAFF	TGTGCCAGCTCACCAGGGCCAGATCTTGAAGCTTTCTTT
.	TRBJ1-3	.	TRBV5-1	CASSLAGGLAGNTIYF	TGCGCCAGCAGCTTGGCCGGGGGTCTGGCTGGAAACACCATATATTTT
once	TRBJ2-2	.	TRBV29-1	CSVEGVGGPGELFF	TGCAGCGTTGAAGGGGTGGGGGGGCCCGGGGAGCTGTTTTTT
.	TRBJ2-2	.	TRBV5-4	CASSLLGATAGELFF	TGTGCCAGCAGCTTGTTGGGGGCAACGGCCGGGGAGCTGTTTTTT
.	TRBJ1-1	TRBD1	TRBV30	CAWSDPWTGNTEAFF	TGTGCCTGGAGTGACCCATGGACAGGGAACACTGAAGCTTTCTTT
.	TRBJ2-5	TRBD1	TRBV9	CASSADRAQETQYF	TGTGCCAGCAGCGCGGACAGGGCCCAAGAGACCCAGTACTTC
.	TRBJ2-1	TRBD2	TRBV7-6	CASSLGTSSYNEQFF	TGTGCCAGCAGCTTAGGGACTAGTTCCTACAATGAGCAGTTCTTC
.	TRBJ2-3	TRBD1	TRBV4-3	CASSQGGTGRDTQYF	TGCGCCAGCAGCCAAGGTGGGACAGGGAGGGATACGCAGTATTTT
.	TRBJ1-2	TRBD1	TRBV7-9	CSSSSQGGGYTF	TGTTCCAGCAGCTCTCAAGGGGGCGGCTACACCTTC
few	TRBJ2-7	TRBD2	TRBV7-2	CASSCSSGSCEQYF	TGTGCCAGCAGCTGCTCTAGCGGGAGTTGCGAGCAGTACTTC
.	TRBJ2-3	TRBD2	TRBV6-6	CASSETSGGSDTQYF	TGTGCCAGCAGTGAGACTAGCGGGGGATCAGATACGCAGTATTTT
.	TRBJ1-5	.	TRBV30	CAWSQGSGNQPQHF	TGTGCCTGGAGTCAGGGGTCTGGCAATCAGCCCCAGCATTTT
.	TRBJ1-1	.	TRBV30	CAWSKQVNTEAFF	TGTGCCTGGAGTAAACAGGTGAACACTGAAGCTTTCTTT
.	TRBJ1-1	TRBD1	TRBV9	CASSVEGADTEAFF	TGTGCCAGCAGCGTAGAGGGGGCAGACACTGAAGCTTTCTTT
.	TRBJ2-7	.	TRBV6-1	CASSGRDHSRRYF	TGTGCCAGCAGTGGGAGAGATCATTCTAGACGGTACTTC
.	TRBJ2-5	.	TRBV28	CASSLWAGLKETQYF	TGTGCCAGCAGTTTATGGGCCGGGTTAAAGGAGACCCAGTACTTC
.	TRBJ1-2	.	TRBV5-6	CASSLGENYGYTF	TGTGCCAGCAGCTTGGGGGAGAACTATGGCTACACCTTC
.	TRBJ1-6	.	TRBV2	CASSEEYRDTYNSPLHF	TGTGCCAGCAGTGAAGAGTATCGGGACACCTATAATTCACCCCTCCACTTT
once	TRBJ2-5	TRBD2	TRBV30	CAWSLTSGRGETQYF	TGTGCCTGGAGTTTGACTAGCGGGAGGGGAGAGACCCAGTACTTC
.	TRBJ1-2	TRBD1	TRBV28	CASRNRQGGFHYGYTF	TGTGCCAGCAGGAACCGACAGGGAGGATTTCACTATGGCTACACCTTC
.	TRBJ2-3	.	TRBV5-4	CASSVNTDTQYF	TGTGCCAGCAGCGTAAACACAGATACGCAGTATTTT
few	TRBJ2-1	.	TRBV5-6	CASSSVYNEQFF	TGTGCCAGCAGCTCGGTCTACAATGAGCAGTTCTTC
.	TRBJ1-1	.	TRBV7-6	CASSLESGQNTEAFF	TGTGCCAGCAGCTTAGAATCAGGGCAGAACACTGAAGCTTTCTTT
.	TRBJ2-1	TRBD2	TRBV7-6	CASSLVGGAGGLNEQFF	TGTGCCAGCAGCTTAGTCGGTGGTGCGGGGGGGCTCAATGAGCAGTTCTTC